This T cell receptor beta chain was recorded in a study of neoadjuvant anti-PD-1 for oral cavity cancer. The CDR3 is 14 amino acids. The germline gives CDR1 SGHRS, CDR2 YFSETQ. Deletions cut 2 bases from V and 6 bases from J, with 11 bases between. Findings and limits, study-wide: TCR analyses covered only a few patients per response group. Post-treatment tumors with larger preexisting clones showed more shrinkage. Treg/Th17 ratio rose with pretreatment blood and fell with post-treatment tumor TCRbeta clonality.

Notes on this clone: Its antigen is undetermined.

Profiling relied on immunoSEQ multiplex PCR, and the TCRdb table lists in-frame clones only, not all of them. This table has tens of thousands of clones, 35% to 55% appearing once. Time point reported: after neoadjuvant nivolumab, at surgical resection. Patients had HPV-negative, locally advanced oral cavity squamous cell carcinoma. The sequenced sample was tumor tissue, obtained after nivolumab (anti-PD-1) treatment. V and J are TRBV5-1 and TRBJ2-2; no firm D call. The TCR sequence derives from a person aged 40 to 85 with oral cavity squamous cell carcinoma. The CDR3 here is CASSFSGGAGELFF. The CDR3, as DNA: TGCGCCAGCAGCTTCTCTGGTGGGGCCGGGGAGCTGTTTTTT.